This T cell receptor (beta chain) was captured by sequencing in a study of vaccination effects on CD4 cells after COVID-19. Study-wide context: Sampling of two convalescent patients took place 16 days and one week prior to vaccination.

This clone has a handful of counts. The target antigen is unknown. The table came from immunoSEQ multiplex PCR; TCRdb's copy has only in-frame clones and leaves some out. Here the sample spans around 53,000 clones, 65% to 80% being singletons. Sequencing was preceded by expansion of antigen-specific CD4+ T cells with viral peptide pools in the ViraFEST assay. Upon completion of about ten days in culture, CD4+ T cells were isolated. This individual contracted SARS-CoV-2 between March and December 2020, as verified by PCR. The culture used as the negative control contained an HIV-1 Nef peptide pool. Cultures had half their medium replaced with IL-2 medium on days 3 and 7. This TCR came from a human donor who had a prior SARS-CoV-2 infection. Specimen: CD4+ T cells from PBMCs cultured with HIV peptides, collected before COVID-19 vaccination. Subset specified: HIV-1 Nef peptide pool negative control/reference culture.

CDR3 nucleotides: TGTGCCAGCAGCCGCTCGGGACAATACACAGATACGCAGTATTTT. Amino acid sequence: CASSRSGQYTDTQYF. The chain uses TRBV9 and TRBJ2-3; D is perhaps TRBD1 (6 bases). In germline, CDR1 is SGDLS, CDR2 YYNGEE. V gave up 4 bases and J gave up 2 bases, with 14 bases separating them. The CDR3 consists of 15 residues.